This entry features one TCR beta chain sequence. In the study's own analysis: Estimated nucleated cell counts came from reference gene primer amplification. Repertoires were generated with immunoSEQ multiplex PCR, while TCRdb's copy carries only in-frame clones and drops some. V and J calls and clone size are as listed in that table; D and trimming were resolved from the DNA. The sample lists fewer than 350,000 clones, around 85% occurring once. The data stem from a study of blood T cell repertoires in COVID-19. Before being deemed recovered, Cohort 3 donors had two negative PCRs, clearance, or symptom resolution. Germline lookup yields CDR1 SNHLY and CDR2 FYNNEI. The V end lost 8 bases, the J end lost 6 bases, and 13 bases lay between the germline ends. This CDR3 region has 12 residues.

V is TRBV2 and J is TRBJ1-2, with D possibly matching TRBD1 (5 bases). The TCR originated in a woman in her forties or fifties who had recovered from COVID-19. Material for sequencing was PBMCs or T cells enriched from blood (not recorded which). In nucleotides, the CDR3 is TGTGCCAGCTACGCACAGGATCATGGCTACACCTTC. The encoded protein is CASYAQDHGYTF.